These T cell receptor beta chains were read from a single sample in a study of breast tumors, draining lymph nodes, adjacent tissues. TCRdb called the multiplex PCR reads again in MiXCR, with one record for every CDR3 protein. The table lists roughly 110,000 distinct CDR3 sequences, less than 40% of them singletons. What was sequenced was axillary lymph node tissue. The receptor set was obtained from a female donor with breast cancer. Some clones in this sample may be carry-over from other donors' samples. The CDR3 runs from the conserved cysteine through the conserved F or W. D genes are given only for firm matches. Where a row states a size, it is once, few, many or the class of an expanded clone; other rows omit it.

>.|TRBJ1-2|12|TRBV7-9|.
TGTGCCAGCAGCTTAGACGTTGATGGCTACACCTTC
CASSLDVDGYTF
>.|TRBJ2-3|16|TRBV24-1|once
TGTGCCACCAGTGTTTCCGGGTCTCCAAAAAAGGAAGAGCAGTATTTT
CATSVSGSPKKEEQYF
>.|TRBJ1-1|16|TRBV4-1|few
TGCGCCAGCAGCCAATCTCCACCGACGGGGAACACTGAAGCTTTCTTT
CASSQSPPTGNTEAFF
>.|TRBJ2-7|12|TRBV27|many
TGTGCCAGCAGTTGGACGGGCTACGAGCAGTACTTC
CASSWTGYEQYF
>.|TRBJ2-3|16|TRBV29-1|many
TGCAGCGTTGAATTGGCTAGCCGAAATAAACTCGATACGCAGTATTTT
CSVELASRNKLDTQYF
>TRBD1|TRBJ1-5|15|TRBV6-5|many
TGTGCCAGCAGTCACTCGGGTACAGGGGATCAGCCCCAGCATTTT
CASSHSGTGDQPQHF
>.|TRBJ1-1|11|TRBV20-1|.
TGCAGTGACTGGCAGAACACTGAAGCTTCCTTT
CSDWQNTEASF
>TRBD2|TRBJ2-3|16|TRBV4-3|many
TGCGCCAGCAGCCAAGTTTCTAGCGGGGGATCAGATACGCAGTATTTT
CASSQVSSGGSDTQYF
>.|TRBJ2-7|15|TRBV24-1|.
TGTGCCACCAGTGACTCGGCCGGGGGAATCTACGAGCAGTACTTC
CATSDSAGGIYEQYF
>TRBD2|TRBJ2-3|16|TRBV9|many
TGTGCCAGCAGCGTAGGCGGGGGAACTAGCACAGATACGCAGTATTTT
CASSVGGGTSTDTQYF
>.|TRBJ2-7|14|TRBV19|many
TGTGCCAGTAGTCCTACAGGGGGGGACTACGAGCAGTACTTC
CASSPTGGDYEQYF
>.|TRBJ2-7|13|TRBV2|many
TGTGCCAGCAGTGACCTGGGCGGAGTCGAGCAGTACTTC
CASSDLGGVEQYF
>TRBD2|TRBJ2-3|16|TRBV5-6|many
TGTGCCAGCAGCTCTCTAGCGGGGGGGCGGGTAGATACGCAGTATTTT
CASSSLAGGRVDTQYF
>TRBD1|TRBJ2-1|14|TRBV2|many
TGTGCCAGCAGGCCCGGACAGGGTAAAAATGAGCAGTTCTTC
CASRPGQGKNEQFF
>.|TRBJ2-7|14|TRBV6-1|many
TGTGCCAGCACCCCCTGGGGGGTGTCCTACGAGCAGTACTTC
CASTPWGVSYEQYF
>TRBD1|TRBJ2-7|15|TRBV6-5|many
TGTGCCAGCAGTTACTCTCGACAGGGGACGGACGAGCAGTACTTC
CASSYSRQGTDEQYF
>TRBD1|TRBJ2-2|15|TRBV7-9|.
TGTGCCAGCAGCTTAGGCGGACAGGGGGTCGGGGAGCTGTTTTTT
CASSLGGQGVGELFF
>.|TRBJ1-5|16|TRBV6-5|many
TGTGCCAGCAGGCTGACCGGATCGGGACTTAATCAGCCCCAGCATTTT
CASRLTGSGLNQPQHF
>.|TRBJ1-6|16|TRBV29-1|.
TGCAGCGTCGATTACAGGGACGGGTCCCATAATTTCCCCCCCCACTTT
CSVDYRDGSHNFPPHF
>.|TRBJ2-7|12|TRBV5-1|many
TGCGCCAGCAGCTCCCAGTTGGGAGAGCAGTACTTC
CASSSQLGEQYF
>.|TRBJ1-6|14|TRBV7-9|.
TGTGCCAGCAGCTTTCGGGGATATAATTCCCCCCTCCACTTT
CASSFRGYNSPLHF
>TRBD2|TRBJ2-1|14|TRBV5-4|many
TGTGCCAGCAGCTCGGGGACTAGGTACAATGAGCAGTTCTTC
CASSSGTRYNEQFF
>.|TRBJ2-1|14|TRBV9|many
TGTGCCAGCAGCGTTACACAGGGTATGGGTGAGCAGTTCTTC
CASSVTQGMGEQFF
>.|TRBJ2-2|16|TRBV5-1|many
TGCGCCAGCAGCTTGGAACAGGTGGGGAACACCGGGGAGCTGTTTTTT
CASSLEQVGNTGELFF